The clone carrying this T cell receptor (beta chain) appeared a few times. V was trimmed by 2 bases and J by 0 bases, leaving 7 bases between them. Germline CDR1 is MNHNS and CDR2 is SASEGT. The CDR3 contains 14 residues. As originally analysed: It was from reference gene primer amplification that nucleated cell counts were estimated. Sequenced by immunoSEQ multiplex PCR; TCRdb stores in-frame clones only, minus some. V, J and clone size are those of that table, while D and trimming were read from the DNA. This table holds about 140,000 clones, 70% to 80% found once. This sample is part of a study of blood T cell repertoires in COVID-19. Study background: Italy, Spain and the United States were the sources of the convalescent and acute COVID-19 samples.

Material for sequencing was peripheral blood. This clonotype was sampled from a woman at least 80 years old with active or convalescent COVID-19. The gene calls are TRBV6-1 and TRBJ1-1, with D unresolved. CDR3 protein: CASSESKMNTEAFF. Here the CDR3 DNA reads TGTGCCAGCAGTGAAAGCAAAATGAACACTGAAGCTTTCTTT.